The rows below give T cell receptor beta chains drawn from one sample of a study of T cells in Graves' hyperthyroidism and ophthalmopathy. TCRdb re-called the multiplex PCR reads through MiXCR, storing one row per CDR3 protein. The sample holds fewer than 250,000 distinct CDR3 sequences, approximately 23% seen once. The sequencing input was blood. Every receptor here comes from a woman aged 40 to 50 with Graves' ophthalmopathy. The conserved cysteine and the conserved F or W are not part of the CDR3 here.

J gene: TRBJ1-2
CDR3 length: 11
V gene: TRBV6-1
CDR3 protein: ASSAGRNYGYT

J gene: TRBJ2-7
CDR3 length: 12
V gene: TRBV12-3/TRBV12-4
CDR3 protein: ASSSLAGPYEQY

J gene: TRBJ2-7
CDR3 length: 10
V gene: TRBV13
CDR3 protein: ASSSRSYEQY

J gene: TRBJ2-5
CDR3 length: 10
V gene: TRBV28
CDR3 protein: ASGLAQETQY

J gene: TRBJ1-1
CDR3 length: 11
V gene: TRBV30
CDR3 protein: AWSRQVNTEAF

J gene: TRBJ2-7
CDR3 length: 11
V gene: TRBV29-1
CDR3 protein: SVVFTVTYEQY

J gene: TRBJ2-7
CDR3 length: 11
V gene: TRBV7-2
CDR3 protein: ASSKGRQGLPY

J gene: TRBJ2-5
CDR3 length: 13
V gene: TRBV12-3/TRBV12-4
CDR3 protein: AGSPTGGAGQTQY

J gene: TRBJ1-1
CDR3 length: 12
V gene: TRBV12-3/TRBV12-4
CDR3 protein: ASSFNRGDTEAF

J gene: TRBJ1-2
CDR3 length: 14
V gene: TRBV28
CDR3 protein: ASSGGTGRSNYGYT